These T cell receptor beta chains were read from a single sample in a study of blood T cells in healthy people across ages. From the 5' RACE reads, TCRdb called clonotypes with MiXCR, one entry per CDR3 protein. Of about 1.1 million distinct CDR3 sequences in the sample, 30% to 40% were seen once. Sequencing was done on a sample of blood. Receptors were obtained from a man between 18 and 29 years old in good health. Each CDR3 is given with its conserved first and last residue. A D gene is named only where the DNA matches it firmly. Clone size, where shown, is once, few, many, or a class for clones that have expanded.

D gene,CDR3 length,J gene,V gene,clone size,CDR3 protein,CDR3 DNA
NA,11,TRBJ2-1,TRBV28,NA,CVSSLVHEQFF,TGTGTCAGCAGTTTAGTTCATGAGCAGTTCTTC
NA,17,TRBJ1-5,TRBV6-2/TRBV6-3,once,CASSYDPNREWNQPQHF,TGTGCCAGCAGTTATGACCCCAACAGGGAATGGAATCAGCCCCAGCATTTT
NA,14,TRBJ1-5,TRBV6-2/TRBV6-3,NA,CASREDGSNQPQHF,TGTGCCAGCAGGGAGGACGGGAGCAATCAGCCCCAGCATTTT
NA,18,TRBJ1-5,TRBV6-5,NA,CASSYLGAGIRSNQPQHF,TGTGCCAGCAGTTACTTGGGGGCAGGGATTAGGAGCAATCAGCCCCAGCATTTT
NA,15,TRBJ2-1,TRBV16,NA,CASKQRPSSYNEQFF,TGTGCCAGCAAACAGCGGCCCAGCTCCTACAATGAGCAGTTCTTC
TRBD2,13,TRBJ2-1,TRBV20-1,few,CSAIAGVYNEQFF,TGCAGTGCCATAGCGGGGGTATACAATGAGCAGTTCTTC
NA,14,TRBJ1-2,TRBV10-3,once,CAISDGQRNYGYTF,TGTGCCATCAGTGACGGGCAGCGTAACTATGGCTACACCTTC
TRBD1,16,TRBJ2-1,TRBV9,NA,CASSVSGQGFYTEQFF,TGTGCCAGCAGCGTCTCGGGACAGGGGTTCTACACTGAGCAGTTCTTC
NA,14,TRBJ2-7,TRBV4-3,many,CASSRSRASYEQYF,TGCGCCAGCAGCCGGTCCAGGGCCTCCTACGAGCAGTACTTC
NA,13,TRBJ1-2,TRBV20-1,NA,CSADRHGPWGYTF,TGCAGTGCCGATAGACACGGCCCTTGGGGCTACACCTTC
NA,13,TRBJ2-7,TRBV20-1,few,CSASSADRYEQYF,TGCAGTGCCTCCTCGGCGGACCGATACGAGCAGTACTTC
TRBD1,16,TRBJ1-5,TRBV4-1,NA,CASSHPGQGLNQPQHF,TGCGCCAGCAGCCACCCGGGACAGGGACTTAATCAGCCCCAGCATTTT
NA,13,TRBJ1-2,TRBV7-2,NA,CASSKQENYDYTF,TGTGCCAGCAGCAAACAGGAAAACTATGACTACACCTTC
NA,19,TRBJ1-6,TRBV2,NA,CASSTARQDASSYNSPLHF,TGTGCCAGCAGCACCGCCCGACAGGACGCGAGCTCCTATAATTCACCCCTCCACTTT
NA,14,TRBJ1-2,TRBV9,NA,CASSVGRQRDGYTF,TGTGCCAGCAGCGTAGGTCGTCAGAGGGATGGCTACACCTTC
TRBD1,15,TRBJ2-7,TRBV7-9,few,CASSSGQGSSYEQYF,TGTGCCAGCAGCAGCGGACAGGGTAGCTCCTACGAGCAGTACTTC
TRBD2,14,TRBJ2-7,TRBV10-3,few,CAISGTSNAYEQYF,TGTGCCATCAGTGGGACTAGCAACGCCTACGAGCAGTACTTC
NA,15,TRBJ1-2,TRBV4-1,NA,CASSHSQGNDYGYTF,TGCGCCAGCAGCCACTCACAGGGTAACGACTATGGCTACACCTTC
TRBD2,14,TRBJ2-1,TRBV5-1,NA,CASSSPGGRSEQFF,TGCGCCAGCAGCTCACCGGGGGGGCGGAGTGAGCAGTTCTTC
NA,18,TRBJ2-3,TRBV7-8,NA,CASSLVIRLALSTDTQYF,TGTGCCAGCAGCTTAGTAATCAGGCTAGCCCTAAGCACAGATACGCAGTATTTT
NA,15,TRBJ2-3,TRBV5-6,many,CASSLAGVMTDTQYF,TGTGCCAGCAGCTTGGCTGGCGTCATGACAGATACGCAGTATTTT
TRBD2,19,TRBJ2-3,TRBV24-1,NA,CATSDLHGTSSPSTDTQYF,TGTGCCACCAGTGATTTGCATGGGACTAGCAGTCCTAGCACAGATACGCAGTATTTT
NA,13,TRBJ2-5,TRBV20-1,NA,CSARDKAGETQYF,TGCAGTGCTAGAGATAAAGCGGGAGAGACCCAGTACTTC
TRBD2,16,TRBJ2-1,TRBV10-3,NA,CAIRPHGSGGDGEQFF,TGTGCCATCAGGCCCCATGGTAGCGGGGGGGATGGGGAGCAGTTCTTC
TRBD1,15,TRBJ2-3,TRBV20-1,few,CSARSVEQGANTQYF,TGCAGTGCTAGATCTGTCGAGCAGGGGGCAAATACGCAGTATTTT
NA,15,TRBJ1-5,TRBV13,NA,CASSSRGEILEPQHF,TGTGCCAGCAGCTCTCGGGGGGAGATCTTGGAGCCCCAGCATTTT
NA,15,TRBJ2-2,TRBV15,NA,CATSRDGGHTGELFF,TGTGCCACCAGCAGAGATGGAGGGCACACCGGGGAGCTGTTTTTT
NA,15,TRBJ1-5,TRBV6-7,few,CASTYGSGFCQPQHF,TGTGCCAGCACGTACGGGTCGGGGTTTTGTCAGCCCCAGCATTTT
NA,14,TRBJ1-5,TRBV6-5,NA,CASGNGRNNQPQHF,TGTGCCAGCGGGAACGGGAGGAACAATCAGCCCCAGCATTTT
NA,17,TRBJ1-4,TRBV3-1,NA,CASSQGASAGTNEKLFF,TGTGCCAGCAGCCAGGGGGCCTCGGCGGGGACTAATGAAAAACTGTTTTTT